These T cell receptor beta chains were read from a single sample in a study of cytomegalovirus exposure and HLA in healthy donors. Measured with immunoSEQ multiplex PCR; TCRdb has only the in-frame clones, and not every one. There are around 160,000 clones in the sample; roughly 78% occur only once, and 2.5% to 3.5% lies in the top ten. The sample was PBMCs. Receptors were obtained from a man aged 35-49 years in good health and CMV-seropositive. Each CDR3 is given with its conserved first and last residue. A D gene is named only where the DNA matches it firmly. The size of a clone is reported for some rows only, either as once, few or many, or as a class for expanded clones.

.	.	TRBV19	TRBJ2-2	CASSITSGYTGELFF	TGTGCCAGTAGTATTACGTCGGGTTACACCGGGGAGCTGTTTTTT
TRBD2	.	TRBV4-2	TRBJ2-2	CASSQGTSGSFTGELFF	TGTGCCAGCAGCCAAGGGACTAGCGGGTCATTCACCGGGGAGCTGTTTTTT
TRBD1	.	TRBV28	TRBJ2-1	CASSGQGASYNEQFF	TGTGCCAGCAGCGGACAGGGGGCTAGCTACAATGAGCAGTTCTTC
.	.	TRBV9	TRBJ2-3	CASSVGGRTDTQYF	TGTGCCAGCAGCGTAGGAGGCAGAACAGATACGCAGTATTTT
TRBD1	.	TRBV6-5	TRBJ1-2	CASSYSISTGSGYTF	TGTGCCAGCAGTTACTCCATTTCGACAGGGAGTGGCTACACCTTC
TRBD1	.	TRBV18	TRBJ1-2	CASSPIGRQGGENGYTF	TGTGCCAGCTCACCCATAGGACGACAGGGGGGTGAGAATGGCTACACCTTC
.	.	TRBV5-1	TRBJ1-1	CASSWQGQTEAFF	TGCGCCAGCAGCTGGCAGGGGCAGACTGAAGCTTTCTTT
.	few	TRBV29-1	TRBJ1-1	CSVCEGGVNTEAFF	TGCAGCGTTTGTGAGGGCGGCGTGAACACTGAAGCTTTCTTT
.	.	TRBV7-9	TRBJ2-5	CSSSFRVETQYF	TGTTCCAGCAGCTTCAGGGTAGAGACCCAGTACTTC
.	.	TRBV5-4	TRBJ1-2	CASSLVGGGAYYGYTF	TGTGCCAGCAGCTTGGTGGGGGGAGGAGCATACTATGGCTACACCTTC
.	few	TRBV7-9	TRBJ1-4	CSSSLGWGATNEKLFF	TGTTCCAGCAGCTTAGGGTGGGGAGCAACTAATGAAAAACTGTTTTTT
TRBD2	few	TRBV4-1	TRBJ2-2	CASSHPLAGAGELFF	TGCGCCAGCAGCCACCCACTAGCGGGAGCCGGGGAGCTGTTTTTT
TRBD1	.	TRBV19	TRBJ1-3	CASRQGTSGNTIYF	TGTGCCAGTCGACAGGGCACCTCTGGAAACACCATATATTTT